This passage covers 9 T cell receptor beta chains from one sample sequenced in a study of shared clonotypes between healthy human individuals. Sequencing used immunoSEQ multiplex PCR; TCRdb keeps in-frame clones, though not all of them. The table lists 980,000 or so clones, less than 85% of them singletons, with about 1.5% in the top ten. Sequenced: memory CD4+ T cells sorted from blood. Subset here: CD45RA-negative fraction. The receptors originated from a man younger than 35 in good health.

This clone occurred a few times. V usage is TRBV4-1 and J usage is TRBJ1-1; 8 bases map to TRBD1. This CDR3 has 15 residues. CDR1 and CDR2 (germline): MGHRA, YSYEKL. With 3 bases clipped from V and 4 bases from J, the junction kept 7 bases outside the gene matches. The CDR3 loop reads CASSQGTGGFTEAFF. Written as DNA, the CDR3 is TGCGCCAGCAGCCAGGGGACAGGAGGATTCACTGAAGCTTTCTTT.

This clone is a singleton in its sample. The same CDR3 also results from other DNA sequences found in this sample. The rearrangement uses TRBV5-1 and TRBJ2-2; no clear D. Trimming left V 4 bases short and J 1 base short, with 8 bases between. Germline CDR1 and CDR2: SGHRS and YFSETQ. This CDR3 is built from 14 residues. DNA for the CDR3: TGCGCCAGCAGCCTGGCAGTGAACACCGGGGAGCTGTTTTTT. It specifies CASSLAVNTGELFF.

J is TRBJ2-3 and V is TRBV10-3, with TRBD2 matching 9 bases. The CDR3 runs to 16 residues. Germline V gene data show CDR1 as ENHRY and CDR2 as SYGVKD. V shed 3 bases and J 0 bases; nucleotides not matched to a gene: 4. DNA of the CDR3: TGTGCCATCAGTGAAGCTAGCGGGACCAGCACAGATACGCAGTATTTT. Its protein is CAISEASGTSTDTQYF.

V usage is TRBV15 and J usage is TRBJ1-2, with D possibly TRBD1 on 5 matching bases. The germline V and J ends were trimmed by 1 base and 6 bases, with 15 bases remaining between them. There are 15 residues in the CDR3. The germline gives CDR1 LNHNV, CDR2 YYDKDF (reference sequence). CDR3 region: CATSRGPWTNDGYTF. The CDR3 nucleotides are TGTGCCACCAGCAGAGGGCCCTGGACAAATGATGGCTACACCTTC.

The rearrangement joins TRBV19 to TRBJ2-1; the D gene is possibly TRBD2 (5 bases). The CDR3 has 16 amino acids. From germline, CDR1 is LNHDA and CDR2 SQIVND (reference sequence). Trimming cost V 6 bases and J 0 bases, with 15 bases left between them. In nucleotides, the CDR3 is TGTGCCAGTAGGGACTCCCTGGCGAGCTCCTACAATGAGCAGTTCTTC. Translated, it gives CASRDSLASSYNEQFF.

V and J are TRBV5-5 and TRBJ1-2; the match to TRBD1 covers 7 bases. Germline trimming cut 3 bases from V and 5 bases from J; bases unmatched to any gene: 7. CDR1 and CDR2 from the germline V gene are SGHKS and YYEKEE (reference sequence). The CDR3 extends over 14 amino acids. CDR3 coding DNA: TGTGCCAGCAGCTGGGGTCGGACAGGATATGGCTACACCTTC. This sequence encodes CASSWGRTGYGYTF.

This clone was seen a handful of times. The chain is built from TRBV5-1 and TRBJ2-5; 7 bases match TRBD1. The trim removed 4 bases at V and 5 bases at J, leaving 8 bases unmatched. Germline CDR1 is SGHRS and CDR2 is YFSETQ. There are 14 residues in the CDR3. The CDR3: CASSTRQGSETQYF. The CDR3 DNA sequence: TGCGCCAGCAGCACCCGACAGGGCTCGGAGACCCAGTACTTC.

This chain joins TRBV9 and TRBJ2-3; 11 nucleotides line up with TRBD2. V lost 2 bases to trimming and J lost 2 bases; unmatched junction nucleotides: 7. Germline V gene data show CDR1 as SGDLS and CDR2 as YYNGEE. CDR3 length: 17 residues. The CDR3 DNA follows: TGTGCCAGCAGCGTTGGGGTAGCGGGAGGGACCACAGATACGCAGTATTTT. This gives the protein CASSVGVAGGTTDTQYF.

The chain combines TRBV4-2 with TRBJ2-6; D may be TRBD2 (6 bases). Germline CDR1 and CDR2: LGHNA and YNFKEQ. The CDR3 covers 13 residues. V dropped 4 bases and J dropped 12 bases, with 13 bases sitting between them. CDR3 sequence: CASSRGGDSVLTF. CDR3 bases: TGTGCCAGCAGCCGGGGCGGGGATAGCGTCCTGACTTTC.